The 17 T cell receptor beta chains presented below share a single source sample, sequenced in a study of early stage breast cancer tumors. Sequencing was performed with immunoSEQ multiplex PCR; in TCRdb, only in-frame clones are kept and a portion is missing. The table lists around 40,000 clones, 70% to 80% of them singletons. Material: blood. The receptors originated from a person in their sixties or seventies with breast cancer.

This chain connects TRBV6-1 to TRBJ1-5; a possible D gene is TRBD1 (5 bases). Trimming cost V 1 base and J 3 bases, with 13 bases left between them. Germline CDR1 MNHNS, CDR2 SASEGT. The CDR3 runs to 16 residues. For the CDR3, the DNA is TGTGCCAGCAGTGAAGGGGCCAGGACAACCAATCAGCCCCAGCATTTT. This sequence encodes CASSEGARTTNQPQHF.

This chain links TRBV18 with TRBJ2-2, with 7 bases matching TRBD2. This CDR3 contains 15 residues. Germline V CDR1 and CDR2: KGHSH, LQKENI. V dropped 4 bases and J dropped 2; count of bases not matched to a gene: 4. The CDR3 DNA follows: TGTGCCAGCTCACAGACTAGCCTTAACACCGGGGAGCTGTTTTTT. This gives the protein CASSQTSLNTGELFF. The whole variable domain, filled in from reference TRBV18 and TRBJ2-2, reads NAGVMQNPRHLVRRRGQEARLRCSPMKGHSHVYWYRQLPEEGLKFMVYLQKENIIDESGMPKERFSAEFPKEGPSILRIQQVVRGDSAAYFCASSQTSLNTGELFFGEGSRLTVL.

This clone was picked up a small number of times. The V and J genes are TRBV6-4 and TRBJ1-5, with 7 bases identical to TRBD1. Germline V lookup: CDR1 MRHNA, CDR2 SNTAGT. The V and J ends lost 8 bases and 2 bases, in that order; junction bases with no gene match: 6. The CDR3 consists of 14 residues. The CDR3 sequence: CASGNGTGNQPQHF. DNA for the CDR3: TGTGCCAGCGGAAACGGGACAGGCAATCAGCCCCAGCATTTT.

The J gene is TRBJ1-5, the V gene TRBV19; perhaps TRBD1 as D (6 bases). Germline CDR1 reads LNHDA; CDR2 reads SQIVND (reference sequence). V lost 11 bases, J lost 5 bases, and 22 bases lay in between. This CDR3 region has 15 residues. In DNA form, the CDR3 reads TGTGCCTGCGATCGGACAAGGGGGACGGATCAGCCCCAGCATTTT. It is translated as CACDRTRGTDQPQHF.

The gene calls are TRBV19 and TRBJ2-6, with a tentative D call TRBD1 (6 bases). CDR3 size: 15 residues. Trimming left V 7 bases short and J 2 bases short, with 12 bases between. In germline, CDR1 is LNHDA, CDR2 SQIVND (reference sequence). CDR3 region: CASTNHRAGANVLTF. CDR3 nucleotides: TGTGCCAGTACGAACCACAGGGCTGGGGCCAACGTCCTGACTTTC.

The CDR3 loop is CASSLLAGELFF. CDR3 DNA sequence: TGTGCCAGCAGCTTGTTAGCCGGGGAGCTGTTTTTT. This sequence joins TRBV5-4 and TRBJ2-2, with unresolved D. Germline V gives CDR1 SGHNT, CDR2 YYREEE (reference sequence). Trimming pared 1 base from V and 6 bases from J, leaving 4 bases between. The CDR3 is 12 residues long.

Of note for this clone: An end of the junction does not agree with germline; a read error may underlie this. This chain uses TRBV27 with TRBJ1-6; no clear D gene. The CDR3 runs to 13 residues. The germline gives CDR1 MNHEY, CDR2 SMNVEV (reference sequence). DNA of the CDR3: TGTGCCAGCAGTACCTACCTAGGTTCAGCCCTCCACTTT. Translating gives CASSTYLGSALHF.

This rearrangement joins TRBV2 to TRBJ2-3; TRBD2 matches at 13 bases. Looked up from germline, CDR1 is SNHLY and CDR2 is FYNNEI. The V segment lost 5 bases and the J segment 4 bases; nucleotides outside the gene matches: 6. This CDR3 is built from 16 residues. This CDR3 is CASSLRLAGGADTQYF. CDR3 sequence (DNA): TGTGCCAGCAGTCTGCGACTAGCGGGGGGCGCAGATACGCAGTATTTT.

The chain employs TRBV6-1 and TRBJ2-6, with 8 nucleotides matching TRBD2. The ends lost 2 bases at V and 1 base at J; junction bases unmatched: 7. Germline V gene lookup returns CDR1 MNHNS and CDR2 SASEGT. This CDR3 comprises 18 residues. The CDR3 DNA follows: TGTGCCAGCAGTGAACGGGGGGGCCAGGAATCTGGGGCCAACGTCCTGACTTTC. It encodes CASSERGGQESGANVLTF.

The chain couples TRBV19 to TRBJ1-2; 9 bases map to TRBD1. V gave up 5 bases and J gave up 7 bases; unmatched junction bases: 5. Germline CDR1 reads LNHDA; CDR2 reads SQIVND (reference sequence). The length of the CDR3 is 13 residues. CDR3 sequence: CASSPGTGIGYTF. In DNA form, the CDR3 reads TGTGCCAGTAGTCCAGGGACAGGGATTGGCTACACCTTC.

This chain uses TRBV4-1 with TRBJ2-3; no clear D gene. CDR3 size: 14 residues. The V and J ends lost 1 base and 3 bases respectively, with 8 bases between them. The V gene's germline CDR1 is MGHRA and CDR2 YSYEKL. CDR3 sequence: CASSQGEGTDTQYF. The CDR3 bases are TGCGCCAGCAGCCAAGGAGAAGGGACAGATACGCAGTATTTT.

The V and J genes are TRBV9 and TRBJ2-3, with TRBD1 identical over 9 bases. The CDR3 sequence is 15 residues long. CDR1 and CDR2 (germline): SGDLS, YYNGEE. Trimming cost V 0 bases and J 8 bases; bases outside gene matches: 7. The CDR3, as DNA: TGTGCCAGCAGCGTAGGGGGGGACAGGGTTTCTACGCAGTATTTT. Residues: CASSVGGDRVSTQYF.

This clone came up once. Different DNA sequences within this sample yield the same CDR3. CDR3 nucleotide sequence: TGTGCCAGCAGCGTTGGGGACGGTACTAACTATGGCTACACCTTC. Translating it yields CASSVGDGTNYGYTF. The rearrangement joins TRBV9 to TRBJ1-2, with D possibly TRBD1 on 5 matching bases. The germline V and J ends were trimmed by 2 bases and 0 bases, with 11 bases remaining between them. This CDR3 is built from 15 residues. Germline V gene data show CDR1 as SGDLS and CDR2 as YYNGEE. The whole variable domain, filled in from reference TRBV9 and TRBJ1-2, reads DSGVTQTPKHLITATGQRVTLRCSPRSGDLSVYWYQQSLDQGLQFLIQYYNGEERAKGNILERFSAQQFPDLHSELNLSSLELGDSALYFCASSVGDGTNYGYTFGSGTRLTVV.

The rearrangement joins TRBV19 to TRBJ2-2; maybe TRBD2 (6 bases). CDR3 length: 15 amino acids. Germline V lookup: CDR1 LNHDA, CDR2 SQIVND (reference sequence). Trimming removed 7 bases from V and 4 bases from J, with 16 bases in between. CDR3 protein: CASNGGVPITGELFF. The CDR3 DNA follows: TGTGCCAGTAACGGGGGAGTGCCCATCACCGGGGAGCTGTTTTTT.

The chain joins TRBV6-1 to TRBJ1-5, with D maybe TRBD1 (6 bases). This CDR3 has 15 residues. With 8 bases removed from V and 6 bases from J, the gap between germline ends came to 20 bases. The germline V gene encodes CDR1 MNHNS and CDR2 SASEGT. The CDR3 loop reads CASRSRGEVGQPQHF. The CDR3 DNA reads as TGTGCCAGCCGCTCCAGGGGAGAGGTTGGTCAGCCCCAGCATTTT.

The chain is built from TRBV11-3 and TRBJ1-3; D unclear. Germline V lookup: CDR1 SGHNT, CDR2 YENEEA. Trimming took 4 bases from V and 9 from J, leaving 13 bases between them. This CDR3 comprises 13 residues. This CDR3 is CASSSWADPTIYF. The CDR3 DNA sequence: TGTGCCAGCAGCTCCTGGGCCGACCCCACCATATATTTT.

V gene TRBV5-1 combines with J gene TRBJ2-7, with 7 bases that match TRBD1. The CDR3 spans 14 residues. Trimming at V came to 6 bases and at J to 1 base, leaving 7 bases not matched to a gene. Looked up from germline, CDR1 is SGHRS and CDR2 is YFSETQ. The CDR3 region is CASNRGDSSYEQYF. Here the CDR3 DNA reads TGCGCCAGCAACAGAGGGGACAGTTCCTACGAGCAGTACTTC.